The present TCR beta chain was sequenced within a study of beta chain features in type 1 diabetes. Study results and limitations: Shorter TCRB CDR3s, moderately but significantly so, were found in Type 1 diabetes patients in all four CD4+ subsets.

The CDR3 sequence is 13 residues long. The germline V gene has CDR1 MNHEY and CDR2 SMNVEV (reference sequence). V was shortened by 2 bases and J by 5 bases, with 9 bases between the two germline ends. What was sequenced were expressed TCRB transcripts, since all of the isolated RNA had been reverse transcribed. Assay: immunoSEQ multiplex PCR; the TCRdb copy retains only in-frame clones and omits some. The repertoire holds some 190,000 clones, with approximately 8.1% as singletons. About this clone: Its target is not known.

The receptor comes from a woman aged 40 to 50 with type 1 diabetes. The gene calls are TRBV27 and TRBJ2-5; TRBD2 is a possible D gene (6 bases). The sequenced sample was central memory CD4+ T cells from blood. The CDR3 spells CASSLPGSETQYF. In DNA form, the CDR3 reads TGTGCCAGCAGTTTACCCGGGAGTGAGACCCAGTACTTC.